This TCR beta chain came from a study of CD8+CD57+ T cells in acquired aplastic anemia. Selection for sequencing was limited to patients who had shown CD8+CD57+ cell expansion by flow cytometry. Genomic DNA templated the TCR beta VDJ and CDR3 profiling. From the reads, TCRdb called clonotypes with MiXCR, one entry per CDR3 protein. Of about 150,000 distinct CDR3 sequences listed, about 52% are singletons. V was shortened by 0 bases and J by 0 bases, with 11 bases between the two germline ends. This CDR3 has 16 amino acids. Germline V gene data show CDR1 as MNHNY and CDR2 as SVGAGI (reference sequence). This clonotype was observed at least ten times.

The chain couples TRBV6-6 to TRBJ1-1, with unresolved D. This TCR was sampled from a human donor with aplastic anemia. Sequenced sample: sorted CD4+, CD8+, or CD8+CD57+ T cells (not recorded which) from PBMCs. CDR3 sequence reads: CASSYSIRNMNTEAFF. The CDR3 nucleotides read TGTGCCAGCAGTTACTCGATCAGAAATATGAACACTGAAGCTTTCTTT.